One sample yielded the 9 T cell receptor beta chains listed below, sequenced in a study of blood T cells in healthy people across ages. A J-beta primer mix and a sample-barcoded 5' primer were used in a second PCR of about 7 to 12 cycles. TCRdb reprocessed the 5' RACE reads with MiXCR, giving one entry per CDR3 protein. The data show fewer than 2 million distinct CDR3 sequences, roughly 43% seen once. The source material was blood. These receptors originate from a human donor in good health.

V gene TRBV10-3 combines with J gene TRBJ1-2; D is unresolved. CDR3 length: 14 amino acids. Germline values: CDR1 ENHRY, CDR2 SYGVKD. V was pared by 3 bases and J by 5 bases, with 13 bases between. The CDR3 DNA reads TGTGCCATCAGTGAACCGGGTACTATTTATGGCTACACCTTC. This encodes CAISEPGTIYGYTF.

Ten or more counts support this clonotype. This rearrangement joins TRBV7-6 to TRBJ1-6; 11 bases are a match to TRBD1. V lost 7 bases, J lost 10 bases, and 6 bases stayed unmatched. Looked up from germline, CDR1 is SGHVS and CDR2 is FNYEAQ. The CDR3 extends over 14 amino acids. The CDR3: CASTPGQGESPLHF. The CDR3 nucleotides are TGTGCCAGCACCCCGGGACAGGGGGAATCACCCCTCCACTTT. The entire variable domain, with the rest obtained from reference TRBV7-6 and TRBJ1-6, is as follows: GAGVSQSPRYKVTKRGQDVALRCDPISGHVSLYWYRQALGQGPEFLTYFNYEAQQDKSGLPNDRFSAERPEGSISTLTIQRTEQRDSAMYRCASTPGQGESPLHFGNGTRLTVT.

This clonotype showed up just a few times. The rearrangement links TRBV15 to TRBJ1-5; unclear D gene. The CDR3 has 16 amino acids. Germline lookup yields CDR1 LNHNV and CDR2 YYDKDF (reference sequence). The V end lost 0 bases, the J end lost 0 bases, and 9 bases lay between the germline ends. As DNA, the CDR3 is TGTGCCACCAGCAGAGATTGGGAGCTTAGCAATCAGCCCCAGCATTTT. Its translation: CATSRDWELSNQPQHF.

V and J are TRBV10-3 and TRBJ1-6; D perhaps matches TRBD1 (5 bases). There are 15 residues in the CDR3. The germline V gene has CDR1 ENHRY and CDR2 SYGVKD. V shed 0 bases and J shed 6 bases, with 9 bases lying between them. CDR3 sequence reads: CAISESTGVNSPLHF. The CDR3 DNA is TGTGCCATCAGTGAGTCTACAGGAGTTAATTCACCCCTCCACTTT.

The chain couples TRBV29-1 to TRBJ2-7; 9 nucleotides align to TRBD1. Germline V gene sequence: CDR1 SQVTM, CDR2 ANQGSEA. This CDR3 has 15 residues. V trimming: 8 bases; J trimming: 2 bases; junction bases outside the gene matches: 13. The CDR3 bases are TGCAGCTGCTCCAAGCCCGGGACAGGGCCCTACGAGCAGTACTTC. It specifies CSCSKPGTGPYEQYF.

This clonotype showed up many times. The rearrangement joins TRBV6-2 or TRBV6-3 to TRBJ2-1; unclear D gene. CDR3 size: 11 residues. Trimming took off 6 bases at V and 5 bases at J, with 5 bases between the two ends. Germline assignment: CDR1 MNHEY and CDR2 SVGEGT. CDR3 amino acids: CASRRDNEQFF. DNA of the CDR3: TGTGCCAGCAGACGAGACAATGAGCAGTTCTTC.

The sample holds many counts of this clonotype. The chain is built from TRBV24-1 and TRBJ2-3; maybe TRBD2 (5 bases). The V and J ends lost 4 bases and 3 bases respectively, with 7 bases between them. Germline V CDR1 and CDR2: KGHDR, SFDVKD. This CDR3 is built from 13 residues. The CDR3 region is CATSDSGTDTQYF. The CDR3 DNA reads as TGTGCCACCAGTGACAGCGGTACAGATACGCAGTATTTT.

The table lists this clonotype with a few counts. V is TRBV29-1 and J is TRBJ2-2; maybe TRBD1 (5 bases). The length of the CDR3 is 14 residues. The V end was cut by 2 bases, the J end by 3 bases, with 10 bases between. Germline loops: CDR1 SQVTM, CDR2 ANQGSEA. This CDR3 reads CSVETLTDTGELFF. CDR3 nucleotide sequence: TGCAGCGTTGAAACCTTGACAGACACCGGGGAGCTGTTTTTT.

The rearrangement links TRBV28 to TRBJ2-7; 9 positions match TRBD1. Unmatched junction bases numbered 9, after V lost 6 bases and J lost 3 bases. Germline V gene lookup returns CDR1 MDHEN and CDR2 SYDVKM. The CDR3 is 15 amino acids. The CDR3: CASRPRDRDSYEQYF. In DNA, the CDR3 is TGTGCCAGCAGGCCACGGGACAGGGATAGCTACGAGCAGTACTTC.